The 20 T cell receptor beta chains below come from one sample, sequenced in a study of somatic mutations in cytotoxic T cells in rheumatoid arthritis. The method was immunoSEQ multiplex PCR; TCRdb's version includes in-frame clones alone and lacks a portion of them. The sample gives 9,500 to 15,000 clones, around 83% of which show up once; 14% is in the top ten. The sequencing sample was made of CD8+ T cells sorted from blood. The receptors were sampled from a woman aged 55-70 years in good health.

This clone appeared once. The chain recombines TRBV9 with TRBJ2-7, with 9 bases fitting TRBD1. With V trimmed by 0 bases and J by 3 bases, 7 bases remained unmatched. CDR1 and CDR2 (germline): SGDLS, YYNGEE. The CDR3 has 16 residues. The DNA for the CDR3 is TGTGCCAGCAGCGTAGGAGGGTGGGACAGGGACTACGAGCAGTACTTC. Its protein product is CASSVGGWDRDYEQYF.

In its sample, this clone ranks as large. The chain employs TRBV10-3 and TRBJ1-2; 7 bases fit TRBD1. From germline, CDR1 is ENHRY and CDR2 SYGVKD. There are 15 residues in the CDR3. V trimming: 3 bases; J trimming: 2 bases; junction bases outside the gene matches: 6. The CDR3 reads CAISDRQGSNYGYTF. The CDR3 bases are TGTGCCATCAGTGATAGACAGGGTTCGAACTATGGCTACACCTTC.

The CDR3 is CASNGDSATNEKLFF. For the CDR3, the DNA is TGTGCCAGCAACGGCGACAGTGCAACTAATGAAAAACTGTTTTTT. This sequence joins TRBV2 and TRBJ1-4; TRBD1 is a possible D gene (5 bases). This CDR3 comprises 15 residues. CDR1 is SNHLY and CDR2 is FYNNEI in the germline V gene. With 7 bases removed from V and 0 bases from J, the gap between germline ends came to 12 bases.

The V gene is TRBV6-5, the J gene TRBJ2-7, with unresolved D. CDR1 MNHEY and CDR2 SVGAGI come from the germline V gene. The CDR3 has 9 amino acids. In nucleotides, the CDR3 is TGTGTAACGAGGAACGAGCAGTACGTC. Amino acids: CVTRNEQYV.

This chain links TRBV30 with TRBJ2-3; D is perhaps TRBD1 (6 bases). The length of the CDR3 is 13 residues. Between the trimmed V and J ends, which lost 4 bases and 5 bases, there was a span of 13 bases. Per germline, CDR1 GTSNPN and CDR2 SVGIG (reference sequence). CDR3 loop: CAWKYQGQDTQYF. CDR3 in DNA: TGTGCCTGGAAATATCAGGGACAAGATACGCAGTATTTT.

The J gene is TRBJ2-1, the V gene TRBV7-9; the D gene is possibly TRBD2 (6 bases). Trimming pared 3 bases from V and 7 bases from J, leaving 7 bases between. The CDR3 is 12 residues long. CDR1 and CDR2 from the germline V gene are SEHNR and FQNEAQ (reference sequence). The DNA of the CDR3 is TGTGCCAGCAGCTTTAGCGGAAATGAGCAGTTCTTC. It specifies CASSFSGNEQFF. The full variable domain, completed using reference TRBV7-9 and TRBJ2-1, is DTGVSQNPRHKITKRGQNVTFRCDPISEHNRLYWYRQTLGQGPEFLTYFQNEAQLEKSRLLSDRFSAERPKGSFSTLEIQRTEQGDSAMYLCASSFSGNEQFFGPGTRLTVL.

V usage is TRBV19 and J usage is TRBJ2-7; D is ambiguous. Germline CDR1 LNHDA, CDR2 SQIVND (reference sequence). The CDR3 sequence is 14 residues long. Trimming shortened V by 1 base and J by 0 bases, and 7 bases separated the two germline ends. The CDR3 coding sequence is TGTGCCAGTAGTATAGCAGGCAGCTCCTACGAGCAGTACTTC. Translation gives CASSIAGSSYEQYF.

V is TRBV7-9 and J is TRBJ2-2; 11 nucleotides align to TRBD2. J gave up 4 bases and V 10 bases, and 20 bases lay outside the gene matches. This CDR3 region has 19 residues. Germline V lookup: CDR1 SEHNR, CDR2 FQNEAQ (reference sequence). The CDR3 here is CATDILPTSGVSTTGELFF. DNA of the CDR3: TGTGCCACCGATATACTGCCGACTAGCGGGGTATCGACCACCGGGGAGCTGTTTTTT.

This chain uses TRBV6-1 with TRBJ2-4, with TRBD2 matching over 8 bases. This CDR3 region has 15 residues. Per germline, CDR1 MNHNS and CDR2 SASEGT. V gave up 6 bases and J gave up 5 bases; unmatched junction bases: 9. The CDR3 reads CASSPGGGRQNIQYF. CDR3 nucleotides: TGTGCCAGCAGCCCCGGGGGGGGACGGCAAAACATTCAGTACTTC.

This clone has more than one count but fewer than ten. V usage is TRBV5-1 and J usage is TRBJ2-2; weak D call: TRBD2 (5 bases). CDR1 SGHRS and CDR2 YFSETQ come from the germline V gene. The CDR3 length is 12 residues. The ends were cut back, 6 bases at V and 4 bases at J, with 7 bases in the middle. This chain's CDR3 is CASMAGTGELFF. Written as DNA, the CDR3 is TGCGCCAGCATGGCGGGCACCGGGGAGCTGTTTTTT.

V is TRBV7-6 and J is TRBJ2-7, with 10 bases matching TRBD1. The germline V gene encodes CDR1 SGHVS and CDR2 FNYEAQ. The CDR3 is 15 amino acids. J gave up 2 bases and V 3 bases, and 4 bases lay outside the gene matches. The CDR3 nucleotides are TGTGCCAGCAGCTTTGGACAGGGGGAGACCTACGAGCAGTACTTC. This encodes CASSFGQGETYEQYF.

This chain uses TRBV2 with TRBJ1-1, with TRBD1 identical over 8 bases. CDR1 and CDR2 from the germline V gene are SNHLY and FYNNEI. The V and J ends lost 7 bases and 0 bases, in that order; junction bases with no gene match: 7. The CDR3 has 15 amino acids. The CDR3 DNA sequence: TGTGCCAGCACGAGACAGGGGCCGATGAACACTGAAGCTTTCTTT. It translates to CASTRQGPMNTEAFF.

V is TRBV7-6 and J is TRBJ2-1; TRBD1 matches at 10 bases. The CDR3 consists of 17 residues. Per the germline V gene, CDR1 is SGHVS and CDR2 is FNYEAQ. With 0 bases clipped from V and 2 bases from J, the junction kept 4 bases outside the gene matches. This CDR3 reads CASSLARTGGTYNEQFF. As DNA, the CDR3 is TGTGCCAGCAGCTTAGCCCGGACAGGGGGTACCTACAATGAGCAGTTCTTC. The full variable domain, with the rest looked up from reference TRBV7-6 and TRBJ2-1, is GAGVSQSPRYKVTKRGQDVALRCDPISGHVSLYWYRQALGQGPEFLTYFNYEAQQDKSGLPNDRFSAERPEGSISTLTIQRTEQRDSAMYRCASSLARTGGTYNEQFFGPGTRLTVL.

The V gene is TRBV27, the J gene TRBJ1-2; possibly TRBD1 for D (6 bases). The germline gives CDR1 MNHEY, CDR2 SMNVEV (reference sequence). Trimming left V 3 bases short and J 8 bases short, with 13 bases between. The CDR3 covers 13 residues. CDR3 region: CASSFTGTKGYTF. As DNA, the CDR3 is TGTGCCAGCAGTTTTACAGGGACTAAGGGCTACACCTTC.

This chain uses TRBV27 with TRBJ2-7, with TRBD1 identical over 9 bases. This CDR3 has 13 residues. CDR1 is MNHEY, CDR2 SMNVEV, per germline (reference sequence). The V and J ends lost 10 bases and 3 bases, in that order; junction bases with no gene match: 7. In DNA form, the CDR3 reads TGTGCCACTACAGGGGGCCAAGGCTACGAGCAGTACTTC. Translated, it gives CATTGGQGYEQYF.

V usage is TRBV19 and J usage is TRBJ1-5, with D perhaps TRBD1 (5 bases). This CDR3 is built from 14 residues. The ends were cut back, 3 bases at V and 5 bases at J, with 11 bases in the middle. CDR1 is LNHDA and CDR2 is SQIVND in the germline V gene (reference sequence). CDR3 sequence: CASSISDNDQPQHF. The CDR3 DNA sequence: TGTGCCAGTAGTATCTCGGACAACGATCAGCCCCAGCATTTT. The variable domain in full, completed from reference TRBV19 and TRBJ1-5, reads DGGITQSPKYLFRKEGQNVTLSCEQNLNHDAMYWYRQDPGQGLRLIYYSQIVNDFQKGDIAEGYSVSREKKESFPLTVTSAQKNPTAFYLCASSISDNDQPQHFGDGTRLSIL.

The chain is built from TRBV5-4 and TRBJ2-5, with D possibly matching TRBD1 (6 bases). The J call may be faulty, since TRBJ2-7 better matches the DNA end. The CDR3 runs to 12 residues. Per the germline V gene, CDR1 is SGHNT and CDR2 is YYREEE (reference sequence). The CDR3 reads CASSPTGSEQYF. The CDR3 region has the DNA TGTGCCAGCAGTCCGACAGGTTCCGAGCAGTACTTC.

A single count supports this clone. CDR3 coding DNA: TGTGCCGCCAACTCAGGGGTGGCTATCTCTGAAGCTTTCTTT. The encoded protein is CAANSGVAISEAFF. This chain uses TRBV6-6 with TRBJ1-1; possible D gene TRBD1, 6 bases. From germline, CDR1 is MNHNY and CDR2 SVGAGI (reference sequence). The V end lost 11 bases, the J end lost 6 bases, and 22 bases lay between the germline ends. The CDR3 is made up of 14 amino acids.

This clone appeared a single time. V is TRBV7-3 and J is TRBJ2-2, with D possibly matching TRBD1 (6 bases). CDR1 is SGHTA and CDR2 is FQGTGA in the germline V gene. The CDR3 contains 13 residues. The ends were cut back, 3 bases at V and 6 bases at J, with 8 bases in the middle. The CDR3 spells CASSFQGPGELFF. CDR3 sequence (DNA): TGTGCCAGCAGCTTCCAGGGGCCCGGGGAGCTGTTTTTT.

V usage is TRBV19 and J usage is TRBJ1-4; TRBD1 agrees at 7 bases. The J segment lost 4 bases and the V segment lost 6 bases, leaving 8 bases of the junction unmatched. CDR1 LNHDA and CDR2 SQIVND come from the germline V gene (reference sequence). There are 15 residues in the CDR3. The CDR3 region has the DNA TGTGCCAGTAGATCAAAAGACAGGGATAATGAAAAACTGTTTTTT. Protein product: CASRSKDRDNEKLFF.